The text below deals with one T cell receptor (beta chain). This clonotype has a handful of counts. The specificity of this receptor is unknown. No per-base quality is available; no much larger clone lies one base away. Ophthalmopathy patients had moderately to severely active disease, with a Clinical Activity Score of 3 or more, a NOSPECS grade of 4 or more, and a disease duration of less than 3 months. The study excluded patients with uncontrolled infections, other autoimmune diseases, pregnancy or lactation. Clinical symptoms, serum thyroxine and TRAb, thyroid ultrasound, and orbital computed tomography formed the basis for the diagnoses. PBMCs were isolated from approximately 10 ml of fresh peripheral blood by Ficoll-Paque density gradient centrifugation. Total RNA was extracted with Trizol reagent, and quality was checked on an Agilent 2100 Bioanalyzer. The TCR beta CDR3 regions were amplified from the RNA transcripts. For the first round of RT-PCR on the TCR CDR3, the HTBI primer set was used together with the Qiagen OneStep RT-PCR kit. Libraries were constructed in a second round of multiplex PCR, after which size selection and purification were carried out. Paired-end sequencing of the libraries was performed with 100 bp reads on an Illumina HiSeq2000. For the original study's pipeline: SOAPnuke was used to process the raw data, removing reads that contained adapters or uncalled bases, had a mean Phred below 15, or lacked an exact match to the constant primer or identifier. COPE v1.2.5 was used to merge high-quality paired reads, and clonotypes were defined as unique nucleotide sequences. MiTCR v1.1 was used to align clonotypes to the IMGT TRBV, TRBD and TRBJ reference segments. The analysis was restricted to V-J combinations with a frequency above 0.0001, which together covered roughly 99% of the repertoires. The TCS score was defined as F50 (clonal expansion) divided by E x V (chaos), with BLOSUM62-based TCRdist calculated between CDR3 peptides within each V-J. Welch's t-statistics and random forest reduced some 510 V-J features to roughly 13, which were used in a naive Bayes classifier (R e1071). In-frame beta chains were kept once TCRdb had trimmed the public reads at Q25 with fastp and called clones with MiXCR. Rows are unified per CDR3 protein, each entry keeping the most common DNA and genes. TCRdb, not the authors, supplied the V and J calls. The table for this sample lists about 270,000 distinct CDR3 sequences; about 20% of them were counted only once. The ten largest make up approximately 60% of the sample.

Relative to germline, V is 5 bases shorter and J is 0 bases shorter, with 8 bases between their ends. Including the terminal cysteine and phenylalanine, the CDR3 comprises 12 residues. The CDR3 DNA has 36 bases and is translated from base 1. CDR1 DFQATT and CDR2 SNEGSKA are derived from the germline V gene (reference sequence). This entry belongs to a study of T cells in Graves' hyperthyroidism and ophthalmopathy (dated by TCRdb to between 2018 and 2021). In terms of the full investigation: Peripheral blood samples were taken at initial diagnosis, before any treatment was given. To identify TCR V-J signatures that set the groups apart, the researchers used a discovery cohort of 100 patients, made up of some 41 with Graves' ophthalmopathy and 57 with stable Graves' hyperthyroidism. For training and testing, the 100 or so patients in the discovery cohort were randomly divided in a 7:3 ratio. In six Graves' hyperthyroidism patients, the study also compared T-cell repertoires from thyroid tissue with T-cell repertoires from blood. Prospective prediction of ophthalmopathy was tested in an independent validation cohort consisting of 18 hyperthyroidism patients and approximately 16 patients who later progressed to ophthalmopathy. The paper describes TCR Vbeta CDR3 sequencing of 135 peripheral blood samples, made up of fewer than 50 ophthalmopathy patients, more than 70 hyperthyroidism patients and roughly 17 progressor patients. After blood sampling, hyperthyroidism patients were treated with methimazole at a starting dose of 30 mg daily, and ophthalmopathy patients were treated with high-dose intravenous methylprednisolone. General findings and caveats noted by the study authors: Blood samples also contained most of the expanded thyroid clonotypes (frequency above 0.001), which suggests that blood repertoires may reflect thyroid immune responses. In cross-validation, a model built on a 13 V-J signature told ophthalmopathy apart from stable hyperthyroidism with just under 90% sensitivity and around 81% specificity, and in testing the same model reached 80%/75%. Sample size was not statistically predetermined, and blinding of investigators to group allocation was not performed. In validation, the model predicted progression to ophthalmopathy with over 60% sensitivity and less than 80% specificity, a median of 6.5 months before onset.

The sequence came from a young man with Graves' ophthalmopathy. In this chain, TRBV20-1 is recombined with TRBJ2-7, and perhaps TRBD1 as D gene, on 6 matching bases. The sequenced sample was blood. The CDR3 has the sequence CSARTASYEQYF. The nucleotides are TGCAGTGCTCGGACAGCCTCCTACGAGCAGTACTTC.